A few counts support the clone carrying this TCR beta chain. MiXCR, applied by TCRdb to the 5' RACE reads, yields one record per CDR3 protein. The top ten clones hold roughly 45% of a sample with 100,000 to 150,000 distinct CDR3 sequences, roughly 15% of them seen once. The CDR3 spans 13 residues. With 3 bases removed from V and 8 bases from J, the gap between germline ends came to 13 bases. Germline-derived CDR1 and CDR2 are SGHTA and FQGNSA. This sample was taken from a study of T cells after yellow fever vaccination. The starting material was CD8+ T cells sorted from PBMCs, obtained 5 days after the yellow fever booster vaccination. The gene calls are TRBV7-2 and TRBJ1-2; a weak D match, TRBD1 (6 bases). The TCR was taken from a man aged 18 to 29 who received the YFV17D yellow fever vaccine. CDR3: CASSFMQGRGYTF. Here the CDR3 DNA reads TGTGCCAGCAGCTTTATGCAGGGGAGGGGCTACACCTTC.